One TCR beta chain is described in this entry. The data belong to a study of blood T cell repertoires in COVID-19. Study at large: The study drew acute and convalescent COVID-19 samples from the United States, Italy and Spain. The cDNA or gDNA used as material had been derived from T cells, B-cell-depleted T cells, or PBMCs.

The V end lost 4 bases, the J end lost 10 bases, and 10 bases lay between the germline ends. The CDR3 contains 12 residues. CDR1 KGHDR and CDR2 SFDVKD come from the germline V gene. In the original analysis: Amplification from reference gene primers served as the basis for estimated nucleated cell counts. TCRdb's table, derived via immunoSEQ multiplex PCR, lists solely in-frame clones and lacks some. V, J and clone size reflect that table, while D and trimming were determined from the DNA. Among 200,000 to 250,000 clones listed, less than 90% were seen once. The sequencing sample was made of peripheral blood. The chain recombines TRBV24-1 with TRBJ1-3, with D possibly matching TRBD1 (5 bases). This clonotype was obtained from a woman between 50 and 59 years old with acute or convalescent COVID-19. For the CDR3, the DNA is TGTGCCACCAGTGACCGGCGGGGGACCATATATTTT. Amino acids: CATSDRRGTIYF.